These 26 T cell receptor beta chains were sequenced from one sample in a study of blood T cell repertoires in COVID-19. Assay used: immunoSEQ multiplex PCR; TCRdb lists only in-frame clones, some missing. Of 150,000 to 200,000 clones in the sample, less than 90% are singletons; the top ten hold about 1.2%. The sequenced sample consisted of PBMCs or T cells enriched from blood (not recorded which). These receptors were obtained from a human donor with acute COVID-19. The donor label of this sample is uncertain.

V usage is TRBV7-3 and J usage is TRBJ1-1; 7 bases match TRBD1. The V segment lost 5 bases and the J segment 1 base; nucleotides outside the gene matches: 7. Germline V gene sequence: CDR1 SGHTA, CDR2 FQGTGA. The CDR3 covers 15 residues. The CDR3 nucleotides are TGTGCCAGCAGCCCCCAGGGACAGAGGAACACTGAAGCTTTCTTT. This sequence encodes CASSPQGQRNTEAFF.

The rearrangement uses TRBV29-1 and TRBJ2-2; weak D call: TRBD1 (5 bases). Germline values: CDR1 SQVTM, CDR2 ANQGSEA. This CDR3 is 13 amino acids long. As DNA, the CDR3 is TGCAGTGCTACAGGACGTGCGACCGGGGAGCTGTTTTTT. It specifies CSATGRATGELFF.

V is TRBV12-3 or TRBV12-4 and J is TRBJ1-2, with TRBD1 identical over 7 bases. The CDR3 totals 13 residues. J was trimmed by 5 bases and V by 6 bases; bases with no gene match: 6. The CDR3 loop is CASRKDRDYGYTF. The CDR3 bases are TGTGCCAGCAGAAAAGACAGGGATTATGGCTACACCTTC.

V usage is TRBV11-2 and J usage is TRBJ2-1; 8 nucleotides agree with TRBD2. The CDR3 consists of 14 residues. Germline V gives CDR1 SGHAT, CDR2 FQNNGV. The V gene end was trimmed by 8 bases and the J gene end by 4 bases; junction bases not matched to a gene: 7. CDR3: CASAGTRKYNEQFF. The CDR3 DNA reads as TGTGCCAGCGCCGGGACTAGGAAATACAATGAGCAGTTCTTC.

This clone was observed once. The chain is built from TRBV7-6 and TRBJ2-7, with unresolved D. Germline CDR1 is SGHVS and CDR2 is FNYEAQ. The CDR3 runs to 14 residues. With 1 base removed from V and 1 base from J, the gap between germline ends came to 8 bases. CDR3 region: CASSLGSSSYEQYF. In DNA, the CDR3 is TGTGCCAGCAGCTTAGGTAGCTCGTCCTACGAGCAGTACTTC.

V usage is TRBV7-8 and J usage is TRBJ2-5; possibly TRBD2 for D (6 bases). V lost 2 bases, J lost 7 bases, and 8 bases lay in between. The CDR3 totals 12 residues. The germline CDR1 and CDR2 sequences are SGHVS and FQNEAQ. CDR3 nucleotide sequence: TGTGCCAGCAGCTTATCCGGGGGGACCCAGTACTTC. Translating gives CASSLSGGTQYF.

This sequence joins TRBV5-1 and TRBJ1-6, with D hard to call. Germline CDR1 is SGHRS and CDR2 is YFSETQ. The CDR3 consists of 14 residues. The V gene lost 0 bases and the J gene lost 10 bases, with 11 bases spanning the gap. The CDR3 DNA is TGCGCCAGCAGCTTGGCCAGTGATGGCTCACCCCTCCACTTT. Translating it yields CASSLASDGSPLHF.

This clone was seen just once. This chain joins TRBV14 and TRBJ2-3; tentatively, D is TRBD2 (7 bases). Trimming cost V 5 bases and J 2 bases, with 17 bases left between them. CDR3 length: 16 amino acids. Per the germline V gene, CDR1 is SGHDN and CDR2 is FVKESK. The CDR3 DNA is TGTGCCAGCAGCGCCGACCGGGGGGCCTTCACAGATACGCAGTATTTT. Translation: CASSADRGAFTDTQYF.

The CDR3 is CAQADRGQGDTQYF. DNA of the CDR3: TGTGCCCAGGCGGACAGGGGGCAAGGAGATACGCAGTATTTT. This chain joins TRBV5-4 and TRBJ2-3; 11 bases are shared with TRBD1. V dropped 10 bases and J dropped 5; count of bases not matched to a gene: 9. CDR3 length: 14 amino acids. Germline V gives CDR1 SGHNT, CDR2 YYREEE (reference sequence).

V usage is TRBV30 and J usage is TRBJ2-5; tentative D call: TRBD2 (7 bases). This CDR3 has 13 amino acids. Germline loops: CDR1 GTSNPN, CDR2 SVGIG (reference sequence). Between the trimmed V and J ends, which lost 3 bases and 6 bases, there was a span of 14 bases. The CDR3 sequence is CAWRRGGVKTQYF. CDR3 DNA: TGTGCCTGGAGGAGGGGGGGTGTGAAGACCCAGTACTTC.

V gene TRBV9 combines with J gene TRBJ2-7, with a tentative D call TRBD1 (6 bases). This CDR3 comprises 13 residues. Germline V gene sequence: CDR1 SGDLS, CDR2 YYNGEE. Deletions cut 3 bases from V and 4 bases from J, with 11 bases between. CDR3 nucleotide sequence: TGTGCCAGCAGCGGACAGGCCACTTACGAGCAGTACTTC. Its translation is CASSGQATYEQYF.

CDR3 in amino acids: CASRSLAGGPISEQFF. In nucleotides, the CDR3 is TGTGCCAGCAGGTCACTAGCGGGGGGGCCGATCTCTGAGCAGTTCTTC. The chain joins TRBV11-2 to TRBJ2-1, with 13 bases aligning to TRBD2. The germline V gene has CDR1 SGHAT and CDR2 FQNNGV. The CDR3 covers 16 residues. The V and J ends lost 6 bases and 9 bases, in that order; junction bases with no gene match: 11. Full variable domain (outside the CDR3, taken from reference TRBV11-2 and TRBJ2-1): EAGVAQSPRYKIIEKRQSVAFWCNPISGHATLYWYQQILGQGPKLLIQFQNNGVVDDSQLPKDRFSAERLKGVDSTLKIQPAKLEDSAVYLCASRSLAGGPISEQFFGPGTRLTVL.

The chain combines TRBV4-2 with TRBJ1-5; 9 bases are shared with TRBD1. There are 15 residues in the CDR3. The J segment lost 5 bases and the V segment lost 0 bases, leaving 2 bases of the junction unmatched. CDR1 LGHNA and CDR2 YNFKEQ come from the germline V gene. The CDR3 protein is CASSQEGQGDQPQHF. CDR3 nucleotide sequence: TGTGCCAGCAGCCAAGAGGGACAGGGAGATCAGCCCCAGCATTTT.

V is TRBV10-3 and J is TRBJ2-3; maybe TRBD2 (7 bases). Germline CDR1 and CDR2: ENHRY and SYGVKD. CDR3 length equals 16 residues. V was clipped by 2 bases and J by 2 bases, with 14 bases between them. This chain's CDR3 is CAISEGRGAPTDTQYF. The CDR3 DNA sequence: TGTGCCATCAGTGAGGGTCGGGGGGCCCCCACAGATACGCAGTATTTT.

The gene calls are TRBV19 and TRBJ1-2; maybe TRBD1 (5 bases). The CDR3 contains 16 residues. Germline CDR1 is LNHDA and CDR2 is SQIVND (reference sequence). Trimming took off 5 bases at V and 3 bases at J, with 19 bases between the two ends. This chain's CDR3 is CASSPSGTGGDYGYTF. The CDR3 DNA reads TGTGCCAGTAGTCCCTCCGGGACGGGAGGAGACTATGGCTACACCTTC.

The rearrangement uses TRBV7-9 and TRBJ2-5; TRBD1 agrees at 8 bases. The germline V gene encodes CDR1 SEHNR and CDR2 FQNEAQ (reference sequence). V lost 4 bases and J lost 4; bases outside the gene matches: 8. CDR3 length: 15 residues. CDR3 residues: CASSSDREKGETQYF. In DNA form, the CDR3 reads TGTGCCAGCAGCTCGGACAGGGAAAAGGGAGAGACCCAGTACTTC.

V usage is TRBV18 and J usage is TRBJ2-5; the match to TRBD2 covers 12 bases. The V and J ends lost 2 bases and 5 bases, in that order; junction bases with no gene match: 9. Germline V lookup: CDR1 KGHSH, CDR2 LQKENI. This CDR3 region has 17 residues. This CDR3 reads CASSPFVLAGGPETQYF. In nucleotides, the CDR3 is TGTGCCAGCTCACCATTCGTCCTAGCGGGGGGGCCCGAGACCCAGTACTTC.

V is TRBV9 and J is TRBJ1-1; a possible D gene is TRBD1 (6 bases). Trimming cost V 0 bases and J 12 bases, with 15 bases left between them. CDR3 length: 13 amino acids. CDR1 and CDR2 (germline): SGDLS, YYNGEE. The CDR3 DNA reads as TGTGCCAGCAGCGTAGAGGAGACAGGAGGTTCTTTCTTT. Translation: CASSVEETGGSFF.

CDR3 bases: TGCGCCAGCAGCCAAGTCGGCAGGGAAGAGACCCAGTACTTC. It encodes CASSQVGREETQYF. V and J are TRBV4-1 and TRBJ2-5; a possible D gene is TRBD1 (5 bases). Germline assignment: CDR1 MGHRA and CDR2 YSYEKL. V was trimmed by 1 base and J by 3 bases, leaving 9 bases between them. The CDR3 covers 14 residues.

This sequence joins TRBV2 and TRBJ1-2, with 10 bases aligning to TRBD1. This CDR3 comprises 16 residues. Losses at the gene ends were 6 bases for V and 4 bases for J; bases not matched to a gene: 11. Germline V lookup: CDR1 SNHLY, CDR2 FYNNEI. This CDR3 reads CASRKEGQGVSYGYTF. DNA for the CDR3: TGTGCCAGCAGGAAAGAAGGACAGGGGGTGAGCTATGGCTACACCTTC.

This clone was seen just once. The rearrangement joins TRBV10-2 to TRBJ2-3; 7 bases are shared with TRBD2. V was clipped by 0 bases and J by 2 bases; unmatched bases: 2. CDR1 is WSHSY and CDR2 is SAAADI in the germline V gene. The CDR3 covers 15 residues. DNA of the CDR3: TGCGCCAGCAGTGAGTCAGCGGGGATCACAGATACGCAGTATTTT. This translates into CASSESAGITDTQYF.

The gene calls are TRBV5-1 and TRBJ2-5; 8 bases match TRBD2. J lost 3 bases, V lost 4 bases, and 2 bases had no gene match. CDR3 size: 13 residues. Looked up from germline, CDR1 is SGHRS and CDR2 is YFSETQ. The chain's CDR3 is CASSRSGEETQYF. CDR3 nucleotides: TGCGCCAGCAGCCGTAGCGGGGAAGAGACCCAGTACTTC.

The J gene is TRBJ1-5, the V gene TRBV11-2, with TRBD1 identical over 7 bases. In germline, CDR1 is SGHAT, CDR2 FQNNGV. The CDR3 covers 16 residues. Trimming took 5 bases from V and 0 from J; bases not matched to a gene: 7. The CDR3 nucleotides read TGTGCCAGCAGCCCTGGGACAGCCTCTAGCAATCAGCCCCAGCATTTT. Protein product: CASSPGTASSNQPQHF.

J is TRBJ1-1 and V is TRBV9; D is possibly TRBD1 (5 bases). Per the germline V gene, CDR1 is SGDLS and CDR2 is YYNGEE. Deletions cut 5 bases from V and 2 bases from J, with 13 bases between. The CDR3 runs 14 residues. CDR3 sequence reads: CASRAGLANTEAFF. CDR3 coding DNA: TGTGCCAGCAGAGCAGGGCTGGCAAACACTGAAGCTTTCTTT.

The V and J genes are TRBV5-1 and TRBJ1-2; 7 bases map to TRBD1. This CDR3 has 16 amino acids. Trimming at V came to 0 bases and at J to 4 bases, leaving 9 bases not matched to a gene. The germline V gene encodes CDR1 SGHRS and CDR2 YFSETQ. CDR3 in DNA: TGCGCCAGCAGCTTGGCCAAAGTACAGGGGCGCTATGGCTACACCTTC. Amino acid sequence: CASSLAKVQGRYGYTF.

The V call is TRBV21-1, the J call TRBJ1-2; the table's TRBD1 call for D was not verified on the DNA. TRBV21-1 is a pseudogene locus. The CDR3 covers 14 residues. As DNA, the CDR3 is TGTGCCAGCAGCAAACAGGCACAGATGTATGGCTACACCTTC. As protein: CASSKQAQMYGYTF.